This T cell receptor (beta chain) was documented in a study of blood T cell repertoires in COVID-19. The assay was immunoSEQ multiplex PCR, and TCRdb's table has in-frame clones only and misses some. The sample has a few hundred thousand clones; about 79% are singletons. Germline V gene sequence: CDR1 MDHEN, CDR2 SYDVKM. Losses at the gene ends were 9 bases for V and 8 bases for J; bases not matched to a gene: 10. The CDR3 is 14 residues long. This clone appeared once. This study enrolled people aged 18 to 89 from about 26 US geographic areas. Cohort allocation depended upon clinical history that participants reported.

The rearrangement uses TRBV28 and TRBJ2-1, with 10 bases fitting TRBD2. The clonotype originates from a woman in her forties with acute COVID-19. Sequencing used PBMCs or T cells enriched from blood (not recorded which). The CDR3 reads CASFPGLASDEQFF. Here the CDR3 DNA reads TGTGCCAGTTTTCCGGGACTAGCGTCCGATGAGCAGTTCTTC.